The source of this T cell receptor beta chain is a study of blood T cells in healthy people across ages. Study-level background: About one barcoded TCR beta cDNA was captured per two T cells. Study-wide results and caveats: Higher diversity, along with more naive CD4+ cells, distinguished long-lived donors from aged donors.

This clonotype was observed many times. Its antigen is not known. Combining a sample-barcoded 5' primer with a J-beta primer mix, a second PCR ran for roughly 7 to 12 cycles. Every sample produced at least 2.5 million CDR3-containing paired-end reads. TCRdb itself ran the 5' RACE reads through MiXCR, one entry per CDR3 protein. The sample consists of about 640,000 distinct CDR3 sequences, about 30% of them appearing once. V lost 5 bases and J lost 0, with 14 bases in between. The CDR3 spans 14 residues. CDR1 is DFQATT and CDR2 is SNEGSKA in the germline V gene (reference sequence). The rearrangement uses TRBV20-1 and TRBJ2-7; D is perhaps TRBD1 or TRBD2 (5 bases each). This receptor was taken from a woman at least 80 years old in good health. The sequencing input was blood. CDR3 sequence: CSASPGTGSYEQYF. CDR3 nucleotide sequence: TGCAGTGCTTCCCCCGGGACGGGCTCCTACGAGCAGTACTTC.